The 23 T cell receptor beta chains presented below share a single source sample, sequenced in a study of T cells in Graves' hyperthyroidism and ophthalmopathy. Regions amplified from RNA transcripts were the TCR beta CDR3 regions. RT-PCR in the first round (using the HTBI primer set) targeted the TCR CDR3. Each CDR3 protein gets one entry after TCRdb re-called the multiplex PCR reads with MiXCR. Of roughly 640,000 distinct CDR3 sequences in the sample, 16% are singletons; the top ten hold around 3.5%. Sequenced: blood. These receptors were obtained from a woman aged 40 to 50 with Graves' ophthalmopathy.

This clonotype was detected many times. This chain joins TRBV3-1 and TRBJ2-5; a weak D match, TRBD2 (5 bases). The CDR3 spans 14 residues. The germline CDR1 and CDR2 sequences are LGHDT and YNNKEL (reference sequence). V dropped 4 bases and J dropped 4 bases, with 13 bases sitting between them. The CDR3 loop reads CASSRYGRGETQYF. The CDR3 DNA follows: TGTGCCAGCAGCCGGTATGGACGGGGAGAGACCCAGTACTTC.

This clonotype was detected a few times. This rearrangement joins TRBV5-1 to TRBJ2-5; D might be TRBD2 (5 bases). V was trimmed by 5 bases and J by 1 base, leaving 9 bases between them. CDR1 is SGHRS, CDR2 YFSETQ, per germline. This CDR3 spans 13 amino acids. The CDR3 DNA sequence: TGCGCCAGCAGATCGGAGGTCCAAGAGACCCAGTACTTC. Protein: CASRSEVQETQYF.

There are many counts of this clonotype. DNA for the CDR3: TGCAGCGCCCTCGAAAAGGCCAAAAACATTCAGTACTTC. This gives the protein CSALEKAKNIQYF. The V call is TRBV29-1, the J call TRBJ2-4; D is uncertain. V lost 7 bases and J lost 1, with 11 bases in between. The CDR3 covers 13 residues. CDR1 is SQVTM and CDR2 is ANQGSEA in the germline V gene.

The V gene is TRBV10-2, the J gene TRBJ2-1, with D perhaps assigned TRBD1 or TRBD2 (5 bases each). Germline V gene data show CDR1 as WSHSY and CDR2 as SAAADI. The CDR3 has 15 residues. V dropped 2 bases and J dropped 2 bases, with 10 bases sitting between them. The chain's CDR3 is CASSEQGVAYNEQFF. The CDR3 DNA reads TGCGCCAGCAGTGAGCAGGGAGTCGCCTACAATGAGCAGTTCTTC.

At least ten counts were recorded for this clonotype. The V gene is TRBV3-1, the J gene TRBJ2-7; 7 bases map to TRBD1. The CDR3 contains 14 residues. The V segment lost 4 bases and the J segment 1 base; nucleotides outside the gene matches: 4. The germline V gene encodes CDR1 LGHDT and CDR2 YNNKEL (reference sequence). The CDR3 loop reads CASSRSTGSYEQYF. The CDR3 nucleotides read TGTGCCAGCAGCCGGTCGACAGGGTCCTACGAGCAGTACTTC.

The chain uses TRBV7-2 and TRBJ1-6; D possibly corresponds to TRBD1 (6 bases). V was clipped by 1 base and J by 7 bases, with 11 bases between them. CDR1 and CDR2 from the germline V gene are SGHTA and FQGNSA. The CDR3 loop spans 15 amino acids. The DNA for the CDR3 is TGTGCCAGCAGCTTAGGGTTGGGGACAAATTCACCCCTCCACTTT. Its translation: CASSLGLGTNSPLHF.

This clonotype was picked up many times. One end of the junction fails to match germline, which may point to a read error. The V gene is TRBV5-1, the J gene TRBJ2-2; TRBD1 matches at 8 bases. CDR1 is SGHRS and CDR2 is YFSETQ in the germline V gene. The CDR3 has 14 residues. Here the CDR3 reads CASSSGQGTGELFF. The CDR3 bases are TGTGCCAGCAGCTCCGGACAGGGTACCGGGGAGCTGTTTTTT.

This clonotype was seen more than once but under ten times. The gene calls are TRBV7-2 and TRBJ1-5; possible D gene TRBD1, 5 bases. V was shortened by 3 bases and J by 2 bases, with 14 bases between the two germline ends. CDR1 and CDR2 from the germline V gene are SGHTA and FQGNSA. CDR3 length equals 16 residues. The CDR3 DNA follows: TGTGCCAGCAGCTTCCTCCCCAGGGCTGGCAATCAGCCCCAGCATTTT. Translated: CASSFLPRAGNQPQHF.

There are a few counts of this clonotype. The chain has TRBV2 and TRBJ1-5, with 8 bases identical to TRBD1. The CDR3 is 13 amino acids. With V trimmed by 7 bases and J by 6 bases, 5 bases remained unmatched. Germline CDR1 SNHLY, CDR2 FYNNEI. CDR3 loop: CASNPDRVQPQHF. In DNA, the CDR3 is TGTGCCAGCAACCCGGACAGGGTTCAGCCCCAGCATTTT.

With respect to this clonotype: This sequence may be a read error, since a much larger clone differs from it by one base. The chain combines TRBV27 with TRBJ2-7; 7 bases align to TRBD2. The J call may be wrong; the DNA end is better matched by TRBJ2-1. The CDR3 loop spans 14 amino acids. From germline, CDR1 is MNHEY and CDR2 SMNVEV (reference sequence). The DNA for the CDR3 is TGTGCCAGCAGTAGCGGGATTAGCTCCTACGAGCAGTTCTTC. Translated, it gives CASSSGISSYEQFF.

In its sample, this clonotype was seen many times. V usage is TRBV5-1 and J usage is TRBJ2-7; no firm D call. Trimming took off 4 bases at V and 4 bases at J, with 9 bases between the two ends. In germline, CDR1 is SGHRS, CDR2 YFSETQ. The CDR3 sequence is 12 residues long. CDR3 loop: CASSPPGYEQYF. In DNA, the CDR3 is TGCGCCAGCAGCCCCCCTGGGTACGAGCAGTACTTC.

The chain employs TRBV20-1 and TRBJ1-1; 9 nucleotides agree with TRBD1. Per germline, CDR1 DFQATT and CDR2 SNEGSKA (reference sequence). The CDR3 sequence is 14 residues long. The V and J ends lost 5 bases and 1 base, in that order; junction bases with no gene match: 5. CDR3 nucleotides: TGCAGTGCTCTCCGGACAGGGGCGAACACTGAAGCTTTCTTT. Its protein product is CSALRTGANTEAFF.

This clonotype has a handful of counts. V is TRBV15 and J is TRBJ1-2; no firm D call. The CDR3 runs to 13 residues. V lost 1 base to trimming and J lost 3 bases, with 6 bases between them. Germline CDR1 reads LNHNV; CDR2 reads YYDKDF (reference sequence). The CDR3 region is CATSRGFDYGYTF. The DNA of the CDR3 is TGTGCCACCAGCAGAGGTTTTGACTATGGCTACACCTTC.

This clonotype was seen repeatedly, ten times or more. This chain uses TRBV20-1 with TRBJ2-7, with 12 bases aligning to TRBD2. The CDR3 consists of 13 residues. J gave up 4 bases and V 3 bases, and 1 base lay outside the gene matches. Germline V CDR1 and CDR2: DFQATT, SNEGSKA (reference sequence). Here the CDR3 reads CSARTSGSYEQYF. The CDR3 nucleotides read TGCAGTGCTAGGACTAGCGGGAGTTACGAGCAGTACTTC.

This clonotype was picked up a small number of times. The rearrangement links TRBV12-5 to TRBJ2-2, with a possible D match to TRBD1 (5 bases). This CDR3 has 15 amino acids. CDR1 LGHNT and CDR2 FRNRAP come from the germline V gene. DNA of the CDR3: TGTGCGGCAAGGGGCGGCGGTTTCAACACCGGGGAGCTGTTTTTT. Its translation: CAARGGGFNTGELFF.

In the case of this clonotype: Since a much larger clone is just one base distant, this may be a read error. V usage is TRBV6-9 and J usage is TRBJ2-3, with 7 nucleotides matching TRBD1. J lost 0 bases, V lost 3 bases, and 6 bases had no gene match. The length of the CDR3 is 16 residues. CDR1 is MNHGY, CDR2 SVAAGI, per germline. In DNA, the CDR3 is TGTGCCAGCAGTTACCCGGGACAGCTTAGCACAGATACGCAGTATTTT. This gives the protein CASSYPGQLSTDTQYF.

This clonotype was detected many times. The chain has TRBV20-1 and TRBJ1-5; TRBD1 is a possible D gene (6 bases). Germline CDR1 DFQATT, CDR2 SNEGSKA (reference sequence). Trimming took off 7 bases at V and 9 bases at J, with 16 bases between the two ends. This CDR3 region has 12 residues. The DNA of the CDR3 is TGCAGTGTTGCACAGGGCGTCGGGCCCCAGCATTTT. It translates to CSVAQGVGPQHF.

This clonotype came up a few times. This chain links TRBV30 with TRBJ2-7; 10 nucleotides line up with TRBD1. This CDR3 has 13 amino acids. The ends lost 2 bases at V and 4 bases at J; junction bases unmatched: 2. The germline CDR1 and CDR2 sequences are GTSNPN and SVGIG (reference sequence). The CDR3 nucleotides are TGTGCCTGGAGTCCGGGACAGGGGTACGAGCAGTACTTC. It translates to CAWSPGQGYEQYF.

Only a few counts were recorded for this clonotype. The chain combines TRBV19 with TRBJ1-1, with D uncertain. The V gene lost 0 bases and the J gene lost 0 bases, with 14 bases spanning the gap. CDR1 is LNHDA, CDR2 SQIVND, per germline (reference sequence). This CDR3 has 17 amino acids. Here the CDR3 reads CASSIDGFPGMNTEAFF. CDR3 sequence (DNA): TGTGCCAGTAGTATAGATGGGTTCCCAGGTATGAACACTGAAGCTTTCTTT.

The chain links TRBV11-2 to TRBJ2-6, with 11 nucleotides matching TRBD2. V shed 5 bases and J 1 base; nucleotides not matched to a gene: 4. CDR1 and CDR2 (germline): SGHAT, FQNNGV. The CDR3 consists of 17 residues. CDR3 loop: CASSLTSGKSGANVLTF. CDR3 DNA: TGTGCCAGCAGCCTGACTAGCGGGAAGTCTGGGGCCAACGTCCTGACTTTC.

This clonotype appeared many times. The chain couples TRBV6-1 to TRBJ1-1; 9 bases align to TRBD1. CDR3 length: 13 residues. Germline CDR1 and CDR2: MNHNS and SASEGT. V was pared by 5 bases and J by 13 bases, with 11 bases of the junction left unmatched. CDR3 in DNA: TGTGCCAGCAGTCGCCGAGGGACAGGGATTGTTTTCTTT. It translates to CASSRRGTGIVFF.

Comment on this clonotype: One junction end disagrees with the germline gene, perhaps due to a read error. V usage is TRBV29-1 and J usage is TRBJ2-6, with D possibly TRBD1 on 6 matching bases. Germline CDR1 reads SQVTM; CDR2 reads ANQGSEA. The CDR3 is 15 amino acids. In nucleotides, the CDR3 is TGCAGCGTAACAGGGCTCCTCTCTGGGGCCAACGTCCCGACTTTC. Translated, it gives CSVTGLLSGANVPTF. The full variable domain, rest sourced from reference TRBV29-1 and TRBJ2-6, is SAVISQKPSRDICQRGTSLTIQCQVDSQVTMMFWYRQQPGQSLTLIATANQGSEATYESGFVIDKFPISRPNLTFSTLTVSNMSPEDSSIYLCSVTGLLSGANVPTFGAGSRLTVL.

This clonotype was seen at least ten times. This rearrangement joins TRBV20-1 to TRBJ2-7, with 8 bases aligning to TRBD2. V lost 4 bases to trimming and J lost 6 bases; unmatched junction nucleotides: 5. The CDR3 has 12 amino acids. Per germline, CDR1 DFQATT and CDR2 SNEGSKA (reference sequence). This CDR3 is CSATGLVLEQYF. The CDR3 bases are TGCAGTGCTACGGGACTAGTGCTCGAGCAGTACTTC.